This TCR beta chain stems from a study of CXCR3-negative and CXCR3-positive naive CD8 T cells. The study made its TRB cDNA libraries by 5' RACE, adding UMI labels. TCRdb reanalyzed the 5' RACE reads and collapses them to one entry per CDR3 protein, without DNA. The ten most abundant clones cover 20% to 25% of a sample with about 56,000 distinct CDR3 sequences. Researchers sorted around 300,000 cells of each CD8+ T cell subset in triplicate. About this clonotype: The antigen is unknown.

The CDR3 length is 15 residues. Germline V lookup: CDR1 MDHEN, CDR2 SYDVKM. Study outcomes and limitations: Similar TRBV-TRBJ usage characterized naive CXCR3-negative and CXCR3-positive cells; memory cells differed. Comparably high diversity marked both naive subsets, whereas memory CD8+ cells had much lower diversity.

The receptor was isolated from a human donor in good health. Some clones in this sample may be carry-over from other donors' samples. Sample: memory CD8+ T cells from blood. This chain connects TRBV28 to TRBJ1-1. The CDR3 is CASSFISNSNTEAFF.